This TCR beta chain was sequenced during a study of beta chain features in type 1 diabetes. The wider study: Sorted cells from all samples, numbering approximately 110,000,000, were examined. General study findings and limits: Patients with Type 1 diabetes showed moderately but significantly shorter TCRB CDR3s in all four CD4+ subsets. Sampled from patients, naive, central memory and Treg TCRB repertoires appeared more similar than those sampled from healthy donors.

Once sorted, every population was more than 98% pure. Comment on this clone: Its specificity is unknown.

With 2 bases removed from V and 0 bases from J, the gap between germline ends came to 11 bases. CDR3 length: 16 amino acids. Germline V gives CDR1 MNHEY, CDR2 SMNVEV (reference sequence). The study reverse transcribed the entire isolated RNA, so it sequenced expressed TCRB transcripts. Generated by immunoSEQ multiplex PCR, the TCRdb table keeps only in-frame clones and is missing some. The sample records roughly 300,000 clones, roughly an eighth being singletons. V is TRBV27 and J is TRBJ2-1; TRBD2 is a possible D gene (6 bases). The TCR comes from a man aged 30-40 years with type 1 diabetes. Input material: naive CD4+ T cells from blood. The CDR3 protein is CASSLRATSSYNEQFF. Here the CDR3 DNA reads TGTGCCAGCAGTTTACGAGCGACTAGCTCCTACAATGAGCAGTTCTTC.